The 29 T cell receptor beta chains reported below all come from one sample, sequenced in a study of T cells in localized non-small cell lung cancer. Repertoires were generated with immunoSEQ multiplex PCR, while TCRdb's copy carries only in-frame clones and drops some. Of approximately 30,000 clones listed, around 87% are singletons. The sample in question was peripheral blood mononuclear cells, obtained before any cancer treatment. All receptors derive from a man aged 40-75 years with stage III lung adenocarcinoma.

The rearrangement links TRBV7-3 to TRBJ1-1; no reliable D call. Germline-derived CDR1 and CDR2 are SGHTA and FQGTGA. Trimming pared 2 bases from V and 1 base from J, leaving 5 bases between. The CDR3 is 13 residues long. The CDR3 region has the DNA TGTGCCAGCAGCTTACTGGGGAACACTGAAGCTTTCTTT. This codes for CASSLLGNTEAFF.

CDR3 amino acids: CASSGQTGVSYGYTF. For the CDR3, the DNA is TGTGCCAGCAGCGGACAGACAGGGGTTAGCTATGGCTACACCTTC. The chain links TRBV7-9 to TRBJ1-2; the match to TRBD1 covers 8 bases. This CDR3 is 15 amino acids long. V lost 5 bases to trimming and J lost 4 bases; unmatched junction nucleotides: 9. Germline lookup yields CDR1 SEHNR and CDR2 FQNEAQ (reference sequence).

The chain uses TRBV11-1 and TRBJ2-2; 7 bases are shared with TRBD1. The CDR3 contains 13 residues. V was clipped by 5 bases and J by 7 bases; unmatched bases: 4. From germline, CDR1 is SGHAT and CDR2 FQDESV (reference sequence). This chain's CDR3 is CASSRGGFGELFF. In DNA, the CDR3 is TGTGCCAGCAGCCGAGGGGGCTTCGGGGAGCTGTTTTTT. The full variable domain, its missing parts supplied by reference TRBV11-1 and TRBJ2-2, is EAEVAQSPRYKITEKSQAVAFWCDPISGHATLYWYRQILGQGPELLVQFQDESVVDDSQLPKDRFSAERLKGVDSTLKIQPAELGDSAMYLCASSRGGFGELFFGEGSRLTVL.

The rearrangement links TRBV5-5 to TRBJ1-2, with unresolved D. The germline V gene encodes CDR1 SGHKS and CDR2 YYEKEE (reference sequence). V was shortened by 0 bases and J by 10 bases, with 13 bases between the two germline ends. The CDR3 consists of 13 residues. For the CDR3, the DNA is TGTGCCAGCAGCTTGGAGGTCGCCGGATACTACACCTTC. Its protein product is CASSLEVAGYYTF.

The genes are TRBV15 and TRBJ2-5; tentative D call: TRBD1 (5 bases). The V end was cut by 1 base, the J end by 4 bases, with 13 bases between. Germline V CDR1 and CDR2: LNHNV, YYDKDF (reference sequence). This CDR3 has 15 amino acids. The CDR3 DNA follows: TGTGCCACCAGCAGAGTCCCAGCAGGGTTAGAGACCCAGTACTTC. This translates into CATSRVPAGLETQYF.

The rearrangement links TRBV19 to TRBJ2-5, with 13 bases identical to TRBD2. This CDR3 is 16 amino acids long. Looked up from germline, CDR1 is LNHDA and CDR2 is SQIVND (reference sequence). V dropped 1 base and J dropped 2; count of bases not matched to a gene: 1. In DNA, the CDR3 is TGTGCCAGTAGTATAGGGACTAGCGGGGGACAAGAGACCCAGTACTTC. Encoded protein: CASSIGTSGGQETQYF.

The chain carries TRBV14 and TRBJ2-1; TRBD2 aligns across 11 bases. V lost 4 bases to trimming and J lost 7 bases; unmatched junction nucleotides: 6. CDR3 size: 15 residues. Germline V lookup: CDR1 SGHDN, CDR2 FVKESK. CDR3 nucleotides: TGTGCCAGCAGCCTGAGACTAGCGGGGACGAATGAGCAGTTCTTC. Translated, it gives CASSLRLAGTNEQFF.

The chain employs TRBV7-9 and TRBJ2-1, with 10 bases aligning to TRBD1. The CDR3 length is 14 residues. Germline V CDR1 and CDR2: SEHNR, FQNEAQ (reference sequence). The junction had 6 bases not matched to a gene; V was cut back by 5 bases and J by 8 bases. CDR3 in amino acids: CASSRGQGDDEQFF. DNA for the CDR3: TGTGCCAGCAGCCGAGGACAGGGGGATGATGAGCAGTTCTTC.

The chain links TRBV27 to TRBJ1-2; tentative D call: TRBD1 (6 bases). V was shortened by 6 bases and J by 8 bases, with 19 bases between the two germline ends. Germline CDR1 and CDR2: MNHEY and SMNVEV (reference sequence). The CDR3 contains 14 residues. Here the CDR3 DNA reads TGTGCCAGCAGGAAGTTCTTAACAGGGAAAGGCTACACCTTC. Protein sequence: CASRKFLTGKGYTF.

This chain joins TRBV7-9 and TRBJ1-1; D is undetermined. This CDR3 is 13 amino acids long. The germline gives CDR1 SEHNR, CDR2 FQNEAQ (reference sequence). The V gene lost 5 bases and the J gene lost 5 bases, with 12 bases spanning the gap. CDR3 amino acids: CASSPRFLTEAFF. For the CDR3, the DNA is TGTGCCAGCAGCCCCCGTTTCTTGACTGAAGCTTTCTTT. Full variable domain (rest looked up from reference TRBV7-9 and TRBJ1-1): DTGVSQNPRHKITKRGQNVTFRCDPISEHNRLYWYRQTLGQGPEFLTYFQNEAQLEKSRLLSDRFSAERPKGSFSTLEIQRTEQGDSAMYLCASSPRFLTEAFFGQGTRLTVV.

The chain couples TRBV7-3 to TRBJ1-2, with TRBD1 as a possible D gene (5 bases). CDR3 length: 13 amino acids. Per germline, CDR1 SGHTA and CDR2 FQGTGA. The germline V and J ends were trimmed by 5 bases and 6 bases, with 13 bases remaining between them. The DNA for the CDR3 is TGTGCCAGCAGCCCTAGAGGGACCGATGGCTACACCTTC. Protein sequence: CASSPRGTDGYTF.

The V and J genes are TRBV5-1 and TRBJ2-3; perhaps TRBD1 as D (6 bases). Trimming left V 0 bases short and J 2 bases short, with 7 bases between. In germline, CDR1 is SGHRS, CDR2 YFSETQ. The CDR3 runs 14 residues. This chain's CDR3 is CASSLGTDTDTQYF. The CDR3 DNA reads as TGCGCCAGCAGCTTGGGGACAGACACAGATACGCAGTATTTT.

Only one count was recorded for this clone. J is TRBJ1-2 and V is TRBV7-9; D is possibly TRBD1 (5 bases). Trimming took 5 bases from V and 8 from J, leaving 15 bases between them. Germline CDR1 and CDR2: SEHNR and FQNEAQ (reference sequence). CDR3 length: 13 residues. The CDR3, as DNA: TGTGCCAGCAGCCGGGACGCCCGGGAGGGCTACACCTTC. Its protein product is CASSRDAREGYTF.

This chain uses TRBV10-3 with TRBJ2-7; D unresolved. The CDR3 runs to 14 residues. With 0 bases removed from V and 7 bases from J, the gap between germline ends came to 13 bases. Germline assignment: CDR1 ENHRY and CDR2 SYGVKD. This CDR3 reads CAISESGQSREQYF. The CDR3 region has the DNA TGTGCCATCAGTGAGTCCGGGCAGTCTAGGGAGCAGTACTTC.

This chain links TRBV5-1 with TRBJ2-5; possibly TRBD1 for D (6 bases). V lost 0 bases and J lost 0, with 6 bases in between. Germline values: CDR1 SGHRS, CDR2 YFSETQ. The CDR3 length is 14 residues. Written as DNA, the CDR3 is TGCGCCAGCAGCTTGGGACAGGACCAAGAGACCCAGTACTTC. Residues: CASSLGQDQETQYF.

V gene TRBV7-6 combines with J gene TRBJ2-3; D unclear. The CDR3 extends over 15 amino acids. Trimming pared 5 bases from V and 0 bases from J, leaving 12 bases between. CDR1 is SGHVS and CDR2 is FNYEAQ in the germline V gene. The DNA for the CDR3 is TGTGCCAGCAGCCGATTCGTTACGAGCACAGATACGCAGTATTTT. Translated: CASSRFVTSTDTQYF.

This chain connects TRBV5-1 to TRBJ2-2; D perhaps matches TRBD2 (5 bases). CDR1 and CDR2 (germline): SGHRS, YFSETQ. The CDR3 sequence is 15 residues long. V gave up 6 bases and J gave up 4 bases, with 16 bases separating them. CDR3 nucleotide sequence: TGCGCCAGCATCGCAGCGGTCTCGGGCACCGGGGAGCTGTTTTTT. Its translation is CASIAAVSGTGELFF.

This chain links TRBV28 with TRBJ2-2, with 7 nucleotides matching TRBD1. Germline CDR1 and CDR2: MDHEN and SYDVKM. The length of the CDR3 is 15 residues. Trimming at V came to 5 bases and at J to 1 base, leaving 4 bases not matched to a gene. CDR3: CASSRRQGNTGELFF. DNA for the CDR3: TGTGCCAGCAGTAGACGACAGGGGAACACCGGGGAGCTGTTTTTT.

The chain has TRBV10-3 and TRBJ2-3; 9 bases agree with TRBD1. There are 14 residues in the CDR3. The V gene end was trimmed by 6 bases and the J gene end by 6 bases; junction bases not matched to a gene: 7. Per germline, CDR1 ENHRY and CDR2 SYGVKD. CDR3 in amino acids: CAIRGTGSGDTQYF. The CDR3, as DNA: TGTGCCATCAGAGGGACAGGGTCAGGTGATACGCAGTATTTT.

This clone was recorded only once. The chain joins TRBV14 to TRBJ1-6; D unresolved. Germline V gene data show CDR1 as SGHDN and CDR2 as FVKESK. This CDR3 has 13 residues. The V and J ends lost 4 bases and 7 bases respectively, with 8 bases between them. In DNA form, the CDR3 reads TGTGCCAGCAGCCGGGATCTCAATTCACCCCTCCACTTT. Its protein product is CASSRDLNSPLHF. Full variable domain (outside the CDR3, taken from reference TRBV14 and TRBJ1-6): EAGVTQFPSHSVIEKGQTVTLRCDPISGHDNLYWYRRVMGKEIKFLLHFVKESKQDESGMPNNRFLAERTGGTYSTLKVQPAELEDSGVYFCASSRDLNSPLHFGNGTRLTVT.

This sequence joins TRBV18 and TRBJ1-2; TRBD1 matches at 7 bases. This CDR3 comprises 15 residues. Germline V gene lookup returns CDR1 KGHSH and CDR2 LQKENI. V trimming: 0 bases; J trimming: 0 bases; junction bases outside the gene matches: 1. CDR3 bases: TGTGCCAGCTCACCACCACAGGGGTCTAACTATGGCTACACCTTC. Its translation is CASSPPQGSNYGYTF.

The gene calls are TRBV27 and TRBJ1-6; D call uncertain. The CDR3 is 13 residues long. V was trimmed by 8 bases and J by 4 bases, leaving 9 bases between them. From germline, CDR1 is MNHEY and CDR2 SMNVEV (reference sequence). The CDR3 region is CASHLRYNSPLHF. The CDR3 DNA reads as TGTGCCAGCCATTTACGGTATAATTCACCCCTCCACTTT.

The chain is built from TRBV5-5 and TRBJ2-6; D not resolved. Germline V gene sequence: CDR1 SGHKS, CDR2 YYEKEE (reference sequence). The CDR3 runs 15 residues. Trimming removed 2 bases at V and 1 base at J, with 7 bases between. CDR3 nucleotide sequence: TGTGCCAGCAGCTTATTGGCTTCTGGGGCCAACGTCCTGACTTTC. Its protein is CASSLLASGANVLTF.

V and J are TRBV5-1 and TRBJ1-2, with a weak D call TRBD1 (6 bases). CDR1 is SGHRS and CDR2 is YFSETQ in the germline V gene. This CDR3 contains 12 residues. Trimming removed 0 bases from V and 6 bases from J, with 6 bases in between. The CDR3 DNA reads as TGCGCCAGCAGCTTGGCAGGGGATGGCTACACCTTC. It yields the protein CASSLAGDGYTF. Full variable domain (rest looked up from reference TRBV5-1 and TRBJ1-2): KAGVTQTPRYLIKTRGQQVTLSCSPISGHRSVSWYQQTPGQGLQFLFEYFSETQRNKGNFPGRFSGRQFSNSRSEMNVSTLELGDSALYLCASSLAGDGYTFGSGTRLTVV.

The V and J genes are TRBV7-3 and TRBJ2-1; no firm D call. The CDR3 has 15 residues. V gave up 5 bases and J gave up 2 bases, with 13 bases separating them. Per the germline V gene, CDR1 is SGHTA and CDR2 is FQGTGA. The chain's CDR3 is CASSPRAGTYNEQFF. The CDR3 DNA reads TGTGCCAGCAGCCCTAGGGCCGGAACCTACAATGAGCAGTTCTTC.

Only one count was recorded for this clone. This chain joins TRBV10-1 and TRBJ2-1, with D uncertain. V was trimmed by 4 bases and J by 5 bases, leaving 9 bases between them. The CDR3 loop spans 13 amino acids. Germline CDR1 WNHNN, CDR2 SYGVQD (reference sequence). Written as DNA, the CDR3 is TGCGCCAGCAGTGGTTCCAGGCACAATGAGCAGTTCTTC. Its translation is CASSGSRHNEQFF.

This sequence joins TRBV5-1 and TRBJ1-1; no firm D call. V lost 0 bases and J 1 base, leaving 10 bases between the germline ends. The CDR3 length is 15 residues. CDR1 and CDR2 (germline): SGHRS, YFSETQ. CDR3 loop: CASSLDGSGNTEAFF. CDR3 nucleotides: TGCGCCAGCAGCTTGGATGGAAGCGGGAACACTGAAGCTTTCTTT.

This CDR3 is CASSPRGNEQYF. CDR3 DNA sequence: TGTGCCAGCTCACCACGGGGAAACGAGCAGTACTTC. V gene TRBV18 combines with J gene TRBJ2-7; D remains unclear. The CDR3 is 12 amino acids. Germline V gives CDR1 KGHSH, CDR2 LQKENI. Trimming took off 1 base at V and 5 bases at J, with 6 bases between the two ends.

This clone has only one observation. The V call is TRBV6-5, the J call TRBJ2-1, with D unresolved. CDR1 MNHEY and CDR2 SVGAGI come from the germline V gene. The CDR3 contains 14 residues. V dropped 2 bases and J dropped 9 bases, with 14 bases sitting between them. The CDR3 bases are TGTGCCAGCAGTTACGGCCATAACAGTGGTGAGCAGTTCTTC. Translation gives CASSYGHNSGEQFF.